The 6 T cell receptor beta chains below were found in one sample sequenced in a study of blood T cell repertoires in COVID-19. Method: immunoSEQ multiplex PCR; TCRdb's copy keeps in-frame clones and lacks some. The data show fewer than 200,000 clones, under 85% seen once. The sequenced sample consisted of PBMCs or T cells enriched from blood (not recorded which). These receptors originate from a man aged 50 to 60 who had recovered from COVID-19.

V is TRBV6-5 and J is TRBJ1-4; unclear D gene. The V gene's germline CDR1 is MNHEY and CDR2 SVGAGI. This CDR3 is built from 14 residues. The V end was cut by 0 bases, the J end by 8 bases, with 10 bases between. The CDR3 loop is CASSYSAGGEKLFF. CDR3 coding DNA: TGTGCCAGCAGTTACTCCGCAGGAGGGGAAAAACTGTTTTTT.

The chain links TRBV28 to TRBJ1-4; 8 bases are shared with TRBD1. Losses at the gene ends were 6 bases for V and 8 bases for J; bases not matched to a gene: 8. This CDR3 region has 14 residues. Germline CDR1 is MDHEN and CDR2 is SYDVKM. As DNA, the CDR3 is TGTGCCAGCAGCCTTACAGGGGGTCGAGAAAAACTGTTTTTT. It codes for CASSLTGGREKLFF.

The V gene is TRBV6-5, the J gene TRBJ2-6; the D is unclear. The CDR3 length is 15 residues. The V gene lost 6 bases and the J gene lost 2 bases, with 11 bases spanning the gap. Germline lookup yields CDR1 MNHEY and CDR2 SVGAGI. The CDR3 nucleotides are TGTGCCAGCAGCCCCGTGGGCACTGGGGCCAACGTCCTGACTTTC. It specifies CASSPVGTGANVLTF.

The V and J genes are TRBV7-2 and TRBJ1-1; no clear D. The CDR3 covers 13 residues. V was cut by 5 bases and J by 11 bases, with 18 bases left in between. CDR1 and CDR2 from the germline V gene are SGHTA and FQGNSA. The CDR3 DNA reads TGTGCCAGCAGCCTGAATTACCCCCTAGAGGCTTTCTTT. This encodes CASSLNYPLEAFF. Variable domain in full (rest from reference TRBV7-2 and TRBJ1-1): GAGVSQSPSNKVTEKGKDVELRCDPISGHTALYWYRQSLGQGLEFLIYFQGNSAPDKSGLPSDRFSAERTGGSVSTLTIQRTQQEDSAVYLCASSLNYPLEAFFGQGTRLTVV.

The chain carries TRBV9 and TRBJ1-2; no definite D call. V was trimmed by 4 bases and J by 8 bases, leaving 15 bases between them. The V gene's germline CDR1 is SGDLS and CDR2 YYNGEE. The CDR3 covers 13 residues. The CDR3 DNA follows: TGTGCCAGCAGCCTCGACGGGGTACGAGGCTACACCTTC. Translated: CASSLDGVRGYTF. The variable domain in full, completed from reference TRBV9 and TRBJ1-2, reads DSGVTQTPKHLITATGQRVTLRCSPRSGDLSVYWYQQSLDQGLQFLIQYYNGEERAKGNILERFSAQQFPDLHSELNLSSLELGDSALYFCASSLDGVRGYTFGSGTRLTVV.

J is TRBJ2-3 and V is TRBV3-1 (or the pseudogene TRBV3-2), with D tentatively TRBD1 (7 bases). The CDR3 is 14 amino acids. The germline V gene encodes CDR1 LGHDT and CDR2 YNNKEL (reference sequence). V dropped 8 bases and J dropped 2 bases, with 14 bases sitting between them. In DNA form, the CDR3 reads TGTGCCAGCGGAGGGGGACAGCCCACAGATACGCAGTATTTT. As protein: CASGGGQPTDTQYF.